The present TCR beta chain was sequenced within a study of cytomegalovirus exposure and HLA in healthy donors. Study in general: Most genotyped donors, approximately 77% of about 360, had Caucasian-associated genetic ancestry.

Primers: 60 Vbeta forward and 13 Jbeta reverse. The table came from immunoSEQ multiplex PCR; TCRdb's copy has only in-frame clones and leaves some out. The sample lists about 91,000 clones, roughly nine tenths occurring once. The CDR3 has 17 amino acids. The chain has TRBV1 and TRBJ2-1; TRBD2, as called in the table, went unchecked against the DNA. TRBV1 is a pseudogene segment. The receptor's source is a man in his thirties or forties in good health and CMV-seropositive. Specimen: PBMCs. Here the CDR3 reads CTSSRGSSGSSYNEQFF. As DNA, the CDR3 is TGCACCAGCAGCCGGGGAAGTAGCGGTAGCTCCTACAATGAGCAGTTCTTC.